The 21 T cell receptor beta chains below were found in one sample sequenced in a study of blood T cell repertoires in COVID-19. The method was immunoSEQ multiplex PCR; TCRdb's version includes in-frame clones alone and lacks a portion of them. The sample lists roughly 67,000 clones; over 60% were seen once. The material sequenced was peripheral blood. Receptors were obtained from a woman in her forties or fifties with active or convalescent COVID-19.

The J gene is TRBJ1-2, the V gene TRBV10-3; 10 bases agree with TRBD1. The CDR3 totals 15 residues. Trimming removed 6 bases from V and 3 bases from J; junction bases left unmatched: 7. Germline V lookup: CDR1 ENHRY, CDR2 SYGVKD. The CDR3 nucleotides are TGTGCCATCAGGGCCGGGACAGGGGTTGACTATGGCTACACCTTC. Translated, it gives CAIRAGTGVDYGYTF.

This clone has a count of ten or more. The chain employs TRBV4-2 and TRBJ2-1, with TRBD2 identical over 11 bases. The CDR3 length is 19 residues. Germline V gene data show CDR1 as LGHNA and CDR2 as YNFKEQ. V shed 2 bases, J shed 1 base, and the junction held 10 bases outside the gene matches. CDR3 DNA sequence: TGTGCCAGCAGCCAAACCCTAGCGGGAGGCGCCAAATCCTACAATGAGCAGTTCTTC. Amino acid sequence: CASSQTLAGGAKSYNEQFF.

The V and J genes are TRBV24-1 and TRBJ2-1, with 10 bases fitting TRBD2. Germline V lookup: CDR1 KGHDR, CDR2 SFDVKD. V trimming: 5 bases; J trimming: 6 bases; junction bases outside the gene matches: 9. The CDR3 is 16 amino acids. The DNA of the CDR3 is TGTGCCACCAGTGGTACCGGGACTAGCGACTCCAATGAGCAGTTCTTC. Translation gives CATSGTGTSDSNEQFF.

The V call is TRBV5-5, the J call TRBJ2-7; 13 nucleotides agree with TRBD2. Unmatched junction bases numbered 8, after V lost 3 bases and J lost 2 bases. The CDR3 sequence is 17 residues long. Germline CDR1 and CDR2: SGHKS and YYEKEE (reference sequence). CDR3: CASSYRTSGSQTYEQYF. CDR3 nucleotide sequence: TGTGCCAGCAGCTACAGGACTAGCGGGAGCCAGACCTACGAGCAGTACTTC.

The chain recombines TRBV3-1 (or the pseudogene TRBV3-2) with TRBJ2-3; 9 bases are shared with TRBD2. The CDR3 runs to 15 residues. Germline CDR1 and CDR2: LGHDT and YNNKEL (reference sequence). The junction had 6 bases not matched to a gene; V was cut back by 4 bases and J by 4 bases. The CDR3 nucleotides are TGTGCCAGCAGCCTCCGCGCGGGAGGGCCAGATACGCAGTATTTT. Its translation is CASSLRAGGPDTQYF.

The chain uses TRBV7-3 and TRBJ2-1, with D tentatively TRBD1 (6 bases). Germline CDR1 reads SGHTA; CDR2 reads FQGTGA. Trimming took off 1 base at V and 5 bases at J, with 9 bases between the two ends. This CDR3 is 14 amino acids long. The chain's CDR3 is CASSLNPGDNEQFF. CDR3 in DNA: TGTGCCAGCAGCTTAAATCCAGGGGACAATGAGCAGTTCTTC.

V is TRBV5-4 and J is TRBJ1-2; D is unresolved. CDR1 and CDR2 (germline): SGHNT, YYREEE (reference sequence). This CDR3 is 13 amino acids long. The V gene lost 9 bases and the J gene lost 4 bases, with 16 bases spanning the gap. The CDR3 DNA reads TGTGCCACATCCGCACTCTCTTCCTATGGCTACACCTTC. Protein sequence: CATSALSSYGYTF. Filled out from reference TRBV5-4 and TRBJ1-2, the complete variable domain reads ETGVTQSPTHLIKTRGQQVTLRCSSQSGHNTVSWYQQALGQGPQFIFQYYREEENGRGNFPPRFSGLQFPNYSSELNVNALELDDSALYLCATSALSSYGYTFGSGTRLTVV.

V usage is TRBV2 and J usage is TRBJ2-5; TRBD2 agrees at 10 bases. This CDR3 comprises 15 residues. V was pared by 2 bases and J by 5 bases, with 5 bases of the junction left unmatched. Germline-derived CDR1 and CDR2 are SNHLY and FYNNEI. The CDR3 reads CASSEPAGGPETQYF. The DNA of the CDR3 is TGTGCCAGCAGTGAACCAGCGGGAGGGCCGGAGACCCAGTACTTC.

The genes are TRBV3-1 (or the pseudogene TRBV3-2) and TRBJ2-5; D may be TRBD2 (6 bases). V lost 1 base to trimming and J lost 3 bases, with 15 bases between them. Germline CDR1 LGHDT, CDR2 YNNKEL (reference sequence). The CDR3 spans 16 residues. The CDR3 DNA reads TGTGCCAGCAGCCAAGGTAGCGGAGAGGGTGAAGAGACCCAGTACTTC. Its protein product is CASSQGSGEGEETQYF.

CDR3 residues: CASSPRQGAPHGYTF. CDR3 in DNA: TGTGCCAGCAGCCCAAGACAGGGGGCGCCTCATGGCTACACCTTC. The chain is built from TRBV6-5 and TRBJ1-2, with 10 bases fitting TRBD1. The germline V gene has CDR1 MNHEY and CDR2 SVGAGI. The CDR3 covers 15 residues. V gave up 6 bases and J gave up 6 bases; unmatched junction bases: 10.

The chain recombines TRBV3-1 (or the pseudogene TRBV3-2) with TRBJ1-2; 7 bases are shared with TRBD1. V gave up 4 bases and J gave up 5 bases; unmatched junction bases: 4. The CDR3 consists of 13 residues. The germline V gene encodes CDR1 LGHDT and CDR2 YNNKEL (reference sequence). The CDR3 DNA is TGTGCCAGCAGCCCAGGGACAGCTTATGGCTACACCTTC. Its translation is CASSPGTAYGYTF.

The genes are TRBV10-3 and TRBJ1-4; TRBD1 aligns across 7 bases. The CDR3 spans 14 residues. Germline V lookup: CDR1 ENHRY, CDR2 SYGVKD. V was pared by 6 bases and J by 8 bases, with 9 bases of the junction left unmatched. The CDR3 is CAISGDSLGEKLFF. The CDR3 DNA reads TGTGCCATCAGCGGGGACAGCTTGGGAGAAAAACTGTTTTTT.

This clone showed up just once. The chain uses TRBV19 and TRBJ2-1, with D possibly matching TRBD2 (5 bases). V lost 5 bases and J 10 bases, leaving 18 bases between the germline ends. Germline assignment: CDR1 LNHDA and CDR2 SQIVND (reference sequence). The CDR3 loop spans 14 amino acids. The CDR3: CASSSRSAGGEQFF. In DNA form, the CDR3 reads TGTGCCAGTAGTTCCAGATCCGCTGGCGGGGAGCAGTTCTTC.

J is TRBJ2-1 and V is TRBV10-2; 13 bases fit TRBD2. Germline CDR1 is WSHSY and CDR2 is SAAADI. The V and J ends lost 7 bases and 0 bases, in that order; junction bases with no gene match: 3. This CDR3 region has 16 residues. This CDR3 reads CASKGLAGFSYNEQFF. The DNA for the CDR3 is TGCGCCAGCAAGGGACTAGCGGGATTCTCCTACAATGAGCAGTTCTTC.

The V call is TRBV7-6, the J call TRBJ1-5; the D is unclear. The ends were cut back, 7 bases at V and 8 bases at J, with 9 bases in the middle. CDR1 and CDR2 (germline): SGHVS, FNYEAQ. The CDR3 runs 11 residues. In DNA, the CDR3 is TGTGCCAGCAAGGTGAGGGAGCCCCAGCATTTT. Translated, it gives CASKVREPQHF.

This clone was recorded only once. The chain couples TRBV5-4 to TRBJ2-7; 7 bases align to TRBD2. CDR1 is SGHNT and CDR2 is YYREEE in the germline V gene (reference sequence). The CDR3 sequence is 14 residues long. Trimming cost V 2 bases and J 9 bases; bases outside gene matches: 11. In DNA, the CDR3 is TGTGCCAGCAGCTTAGGGGAGGGCCGGGGAGGGCAGTACTTC. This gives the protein CASSLGEGRGGQYF.

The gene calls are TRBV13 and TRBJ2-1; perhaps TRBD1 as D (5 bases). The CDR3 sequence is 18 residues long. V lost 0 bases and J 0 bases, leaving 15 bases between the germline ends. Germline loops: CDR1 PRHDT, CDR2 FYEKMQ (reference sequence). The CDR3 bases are TGTGCCAGCAGCTTAGGGGTGGGGCACCCCAGCTCCTACAATGAGCAGTTCTTC. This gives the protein CASSLGVGHPSSYNEQFF.

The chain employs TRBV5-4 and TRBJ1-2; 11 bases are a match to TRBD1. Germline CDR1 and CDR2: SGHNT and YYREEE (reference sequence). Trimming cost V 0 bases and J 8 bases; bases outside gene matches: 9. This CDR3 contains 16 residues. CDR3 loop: CASSLEPGTGGWGYTF. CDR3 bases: TGTGCCAGCAGCTTGGAACCAGGGACAGGGGGTTGGGGCTACACCTTC.

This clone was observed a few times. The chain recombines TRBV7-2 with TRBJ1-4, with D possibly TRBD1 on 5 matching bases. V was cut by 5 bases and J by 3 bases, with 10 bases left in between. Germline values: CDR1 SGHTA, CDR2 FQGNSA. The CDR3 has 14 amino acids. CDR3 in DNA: TGTGCCAGCAGCACCCAAGGGGCTAATGAAAAACTGTTTTTT. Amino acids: CASSTQGANEKLFF.

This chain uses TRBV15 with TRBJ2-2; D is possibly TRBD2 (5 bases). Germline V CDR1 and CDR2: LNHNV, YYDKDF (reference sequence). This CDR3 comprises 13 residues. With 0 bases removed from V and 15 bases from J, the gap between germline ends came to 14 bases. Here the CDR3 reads CATSRDRGSPVFF. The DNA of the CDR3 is TGTGCCACCAGCAGAGATAGAGGGAGTCCGGTGTTTTTT.

The CDR3 region is CASSLGSRVAGELFF. The CDR3 DNA follows: TGTGCCAGTAGCCTGGGCAGCAGGGTCGCCGGGGAGCTGTTTTTT. The V gene is TRBV19, the J gene TRBJ2-2; the D gene is possibly TRBD1 (5 bases). The CDR3 is made up of 15 amino acids. Trimming cost V 6 bases and J 6 bases, with 17 bases left between them. The germline CDR1 and CDR2 sequences are LNHDA and SQIVND (reference sequence).